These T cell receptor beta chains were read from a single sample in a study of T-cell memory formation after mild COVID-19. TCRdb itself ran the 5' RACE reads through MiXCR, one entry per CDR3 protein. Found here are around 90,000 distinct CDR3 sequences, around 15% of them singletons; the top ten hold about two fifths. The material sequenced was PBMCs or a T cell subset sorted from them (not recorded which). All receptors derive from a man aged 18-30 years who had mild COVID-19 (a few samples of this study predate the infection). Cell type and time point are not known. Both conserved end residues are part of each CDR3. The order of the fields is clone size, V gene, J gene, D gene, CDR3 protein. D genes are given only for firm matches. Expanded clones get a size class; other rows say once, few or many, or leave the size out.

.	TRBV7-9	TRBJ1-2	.	CASRGTLDYGYTF
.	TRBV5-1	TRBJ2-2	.	CASSLFSAPPRGGELFF
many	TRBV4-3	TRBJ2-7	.	CASSQGSGISYEQYF
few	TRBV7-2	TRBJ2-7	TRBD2	CASSSPPTGTSGGQSSYEQYF
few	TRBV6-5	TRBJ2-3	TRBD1	CASSDIGTGHKDTQYF
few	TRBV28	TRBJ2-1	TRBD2	CASSSTRTSGLYNEQFF
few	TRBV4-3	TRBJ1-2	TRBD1	CASSPRTGGYYGYTF
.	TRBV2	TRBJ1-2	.	CATSYGGYDTF
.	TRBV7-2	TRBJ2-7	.	CASSLWQGQDYEQYF
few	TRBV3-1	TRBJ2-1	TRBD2	CASSQVGLAGGQNEQFF
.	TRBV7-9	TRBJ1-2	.	CASSSFGTPNYGYTF
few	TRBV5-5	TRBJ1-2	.	CASSLQGDVDYGYTF
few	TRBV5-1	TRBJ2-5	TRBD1	CASRNYRGQETQYF
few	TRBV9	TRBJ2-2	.	CASSPQNRGAGELFF
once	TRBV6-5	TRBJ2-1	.	CASSYSSRPDGVGWDEQFF
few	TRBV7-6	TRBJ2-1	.	CASGFGSNEQFF
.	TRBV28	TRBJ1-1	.	CASSLCERTESPVNTEAFF
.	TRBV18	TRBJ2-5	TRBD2	CASSPRAAGGEETQYF
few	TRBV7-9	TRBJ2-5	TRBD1	CASSSQDRGRETQYF
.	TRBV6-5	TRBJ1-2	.	CASSYSAASYGYTF
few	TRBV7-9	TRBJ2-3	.	CASSSAGATGLGEVPDTQYF
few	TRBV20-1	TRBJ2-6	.	CSASRVKGGAYGANVLTF
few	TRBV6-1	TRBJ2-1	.	CASGGSEYNEQFF
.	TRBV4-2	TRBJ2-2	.	CASSPSNGAGELFF
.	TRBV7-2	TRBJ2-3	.	CASNTRGDTQYF
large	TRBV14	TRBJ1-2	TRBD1	CASSGTGNYGYTF
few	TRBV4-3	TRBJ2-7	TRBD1	CASSQVEGTGFYEQYF
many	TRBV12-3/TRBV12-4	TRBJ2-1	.	CASSSGTYYNEQFF
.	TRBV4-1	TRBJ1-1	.	CASSQRGNTEAFF
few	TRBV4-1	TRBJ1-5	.	CASSQDPSTSQPQHF
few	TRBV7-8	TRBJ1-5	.	CASSLQGYSNQPQHF
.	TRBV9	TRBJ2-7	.	CASSVGQLSSYEQYF
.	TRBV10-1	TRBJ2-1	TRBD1	CASSDPGQGSDEQFF
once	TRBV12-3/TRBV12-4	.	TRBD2	CASSPGTSGAGEQFF
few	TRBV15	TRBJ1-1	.	CATTHHGLNTEAFF
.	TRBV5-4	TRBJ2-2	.	CASSPGGVGTGELFF
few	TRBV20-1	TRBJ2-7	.	CSARDPGGYEQYF